Below are 5 T cell receptor beta chains sequenced from a single sample in a study of identical twins. TCRdb reprocessed the 5' RACE reads via MiXCR and lists one record per CDR3 protein. The table shows 450,000 to 600,000 distinct CDR3 sequences, with about a fifth occurring only once. This sample also appeared in a second study, on yellow fever vaccine responses in identical twins.

The sequenced material came from CD4+ T cells sorted from blood. These receptors all stem from a woman in her late teens or twenties in good health.

The chain couples TRBV21-1 to TRBJ2-3; whether TRBD2, the table's D call, matches the DNA was not checked. TRBV21-1 corresponds to a pseudogene. The CDR3 runs to 16 residues. The DNA of the CDR3 is TGTGCCAGCAGCAAAGGACTAGCGGGGGGGGTAGATACGCAGTATTTT. This gives the protein CASSKGLAGGVDTQYF.

This clonotype was recorded a few times. V gene TRBV10-3 combines with J gene TRBJ2-4; 11 bases align to TRBD1. Germline V gene data show CDR1 as ENHRY and CDR2 as SYGVKD. The CDR3 length is 21 residues. Losses at the gene ends were 3 bases for V and 0 bases for J; bases not matched to a gene: 16. CDR3 sequence (DNA): TGTGCCATCAGTGACCCAGTGCGCGGACAGGGGGCTGATCTAGCCAAAAACATTCAGTACTTC. It specifies CAISDPVRGQGADLAKNIQYF.

V gene TRBV6-1 combines with J gene TRBJ2-7, with D tentatively TRBD2 (5 bases). Trimming took 0 bases from V and 1 from J, leaving 10 bases between them. The CDR3 has 15 amino acids. In germline, CDR1 is MNHNS, CDR2 SASEGT. CDR3 protein: CASSEAAGNSYEQYV. As DNA, the CDR3 is TGTGCCAGCAGTGAAGCTGCGGGCAATTCCTACGAGCAGTACGTC.

There are many counts of this clonotype. V is TRBV6-2 or TRBV6-3 and J is TRBJ2-7; 12 bases match TRBD2. Trimming cost V 6 bases and J 2 bases; bases outside gene matches: 5. The CDR3 sequence is 15 residues long. Germline lookup yields CDR1 MNHEY and CDR2 SVGEGT. The CDR3 protein is CASRRTSGTPYEQYF. The CDR3 nucleotides read TGTGCCAGCAGGAGGACTAGCGGGACTCCCTACGAGCAGTACTTC.

The V gene is TRBV10-3, the J gene TRBJ2-7; a possible D gene is TRBD1 (5 bases). The ends were cut back, 6 bases at V and 3 bases at J, with 30 bases in the middle. Germline lookup yields CDR1 ENHRY and CDR2 SYGVKD. The CDR3 consists of 19 residues. The DNA for the CDR3 is TGTGCCATCAGGGCATTTAACAGGACCGACTCACGACTCAACTACGAGCAGTACTTC. Translating it yields CAIRAFNRTDSRLNYEQYF.